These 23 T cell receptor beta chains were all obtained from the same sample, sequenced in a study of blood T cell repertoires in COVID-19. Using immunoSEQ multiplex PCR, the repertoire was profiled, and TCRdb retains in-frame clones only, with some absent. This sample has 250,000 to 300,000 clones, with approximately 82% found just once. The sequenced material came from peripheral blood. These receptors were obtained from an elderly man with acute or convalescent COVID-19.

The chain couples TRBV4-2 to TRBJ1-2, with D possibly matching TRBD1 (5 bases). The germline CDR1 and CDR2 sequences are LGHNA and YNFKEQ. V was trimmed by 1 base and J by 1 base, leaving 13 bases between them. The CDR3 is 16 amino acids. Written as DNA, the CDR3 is TGTGCCAGCAGCCAAGGAGGCCAGGGCCATAACTATGGCTACACCTTC. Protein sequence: CASSQGGQGHNYGYTF.

Here the CDR3 reads CASSLSEREQYF. The CDR3 DNA follows: TGCGCCAGCAGCCTGAGTGAACGGGAGCAGTACTTC. The gene calls are TRBV5-1 and TRBJ2-7; no firm D call. V was cut by 4 bases and J by 7 bases, with 12 bases left in between. This CDR3 has 12 residues. Germline assignment: CDR1 SGHRS and CDR2 YFSETQ.

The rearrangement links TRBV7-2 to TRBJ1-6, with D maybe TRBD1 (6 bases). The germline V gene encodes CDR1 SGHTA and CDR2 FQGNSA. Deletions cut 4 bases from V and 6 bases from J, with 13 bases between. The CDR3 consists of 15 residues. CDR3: CASSSDSGINSPLHF. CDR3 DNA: TGTGCCAGCAGCTCGGACAGCGGAATTAATTCACCCCTCCACTTT.

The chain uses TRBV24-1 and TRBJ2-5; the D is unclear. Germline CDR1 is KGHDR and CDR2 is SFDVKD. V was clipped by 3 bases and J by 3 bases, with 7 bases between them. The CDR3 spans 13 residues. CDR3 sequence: CATSDTTEETQYF. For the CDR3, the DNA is TGTGCCACCAGTGATACAACAGAAGAGACCCAGTACTTC.

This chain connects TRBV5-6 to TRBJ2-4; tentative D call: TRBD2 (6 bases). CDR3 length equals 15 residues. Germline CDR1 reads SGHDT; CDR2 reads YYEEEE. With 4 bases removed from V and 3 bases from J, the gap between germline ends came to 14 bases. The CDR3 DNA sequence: TGTGCCAGCAGCCCTGAGGGCGGGGTCAAAAACATTCAGTACTTC. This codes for CASSPEGGVKNIQYF.

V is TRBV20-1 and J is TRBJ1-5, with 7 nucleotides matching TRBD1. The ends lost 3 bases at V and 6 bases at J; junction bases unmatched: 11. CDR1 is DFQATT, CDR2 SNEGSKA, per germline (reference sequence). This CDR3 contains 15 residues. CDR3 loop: CSASGATQGTQPQHF. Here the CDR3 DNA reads TGCAGTGCTAGTGGGGCGACACAGGGGACTCAGCCCCAGCATTTT.

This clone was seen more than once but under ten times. The CDR3 nucleotides are TGTGCCAGCAGCCCCTCCGGGACTAGCGGGGGCGAGCAGTACTTC. Translation: CASSPSGTSGGEQYF. The V gene is TRBV7-2, the J gene TRBJ2-7; 14 bases line up with TRBD2. Germline CDR1 is SGHTA and CDR2 is FQGNSA. CDR3 length equals 15 residues. J lost 6 bases, V lost 5 bases, and 6 bases had no gene match.

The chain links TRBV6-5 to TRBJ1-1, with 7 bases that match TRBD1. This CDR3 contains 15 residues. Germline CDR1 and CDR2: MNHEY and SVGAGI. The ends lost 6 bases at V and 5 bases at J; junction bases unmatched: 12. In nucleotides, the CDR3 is TGTGCCAGCAGCGCCCTTAGTACAGGGGCGACTGAAGCTTTCTTT. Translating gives CASSALSTGATEAFF.

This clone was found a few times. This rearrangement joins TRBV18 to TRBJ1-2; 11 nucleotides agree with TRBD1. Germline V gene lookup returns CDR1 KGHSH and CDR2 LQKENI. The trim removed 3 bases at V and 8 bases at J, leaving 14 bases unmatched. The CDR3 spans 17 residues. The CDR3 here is CASSPQQRTGGIGGYTF. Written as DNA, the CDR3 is TGTGCCAGCTCACCTCAACAGAGGACAGGGGGCATAGGGGGCTACACCTTC.

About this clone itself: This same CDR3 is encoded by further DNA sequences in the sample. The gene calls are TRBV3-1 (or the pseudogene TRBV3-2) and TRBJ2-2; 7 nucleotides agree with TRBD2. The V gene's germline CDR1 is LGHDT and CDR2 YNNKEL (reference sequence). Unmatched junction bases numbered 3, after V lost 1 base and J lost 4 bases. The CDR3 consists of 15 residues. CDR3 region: CASSQGAGVTGELFF. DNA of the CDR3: TGTGCCAGCAGCCAAGGGGCGGGGGTCACCGGGGAGCTGTTTTTT.

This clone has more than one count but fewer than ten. This chain's CDR3 is CASSPAYRFGEQYF. CDR3 bases: TGTGCCAGCAGCCCCGCCTACAGGTTTGGGGAGCAGTACTTC. The gene calls are TRBV14 and TRBJ2-7, with D maybe TRBD1 (5 bases). The CDR3 contains 14 residues. The germline V and J ends were trimmed by 4 bases and 7 bases, with 17 bases remaining between them. In germline, CDR1 is SGHDN, CDR2 FVKESK. The full variable domain, its missing parts supplied by reference TRBV14 and TRBJ2-7, is EAGVTQFPSHSVIEKGQTVTLRCDPISGHDNLYWYRRVMGKEIKFLLHFVKESKQDESGMPNNRFLAERTGGTYSTLKVQPAELEDSGVYFCASSPAYRFGEQYFGPGTRLTVT.

CDR3 protein: CASRYGVYYEQYF. The CDR3 coding sequence is TGTGCCAGCAGGTACGGGGTTTACTACGAGCAGTACTTC. V gene TRBV2 combines with J gene TRBJ2-7, with D maybe TRBD2 (5 bases). V lost 6 bases to trimming and J lost 3 bases, with 12 bases between them. The CDR3 has 13 residues. Germline CDR1 is SNHLY and CDR2 is FYNNEI.

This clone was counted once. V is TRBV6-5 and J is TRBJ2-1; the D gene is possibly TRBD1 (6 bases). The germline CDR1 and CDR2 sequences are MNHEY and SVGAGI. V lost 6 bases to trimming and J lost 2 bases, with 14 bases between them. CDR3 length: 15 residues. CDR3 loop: CASRNRDETYNEQFF. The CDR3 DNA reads TGTGCCAGCAGAAACAGGGACGAGACCTACAATGAGCAGTTCTTC.

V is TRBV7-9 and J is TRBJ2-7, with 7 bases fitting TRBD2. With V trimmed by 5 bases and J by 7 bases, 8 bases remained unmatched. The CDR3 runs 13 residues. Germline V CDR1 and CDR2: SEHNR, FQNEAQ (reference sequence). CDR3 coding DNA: TGTGCCAGCAGCCGAGGACTAGTTGAGGAGCAGTACTTC. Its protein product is CASSRGLVEEQYF.

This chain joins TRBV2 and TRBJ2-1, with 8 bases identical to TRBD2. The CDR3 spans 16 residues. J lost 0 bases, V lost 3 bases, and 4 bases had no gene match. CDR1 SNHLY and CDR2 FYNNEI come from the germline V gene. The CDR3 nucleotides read TGTGCCAGCAGTGACGGGGGGGCGAGCTCCTACAATGAGCAGTTCTTC. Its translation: CASSDGGASSYNEQFF.

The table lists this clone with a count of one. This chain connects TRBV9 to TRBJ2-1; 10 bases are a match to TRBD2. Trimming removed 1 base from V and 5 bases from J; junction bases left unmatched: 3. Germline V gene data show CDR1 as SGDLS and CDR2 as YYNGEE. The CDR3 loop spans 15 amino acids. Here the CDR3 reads CASSVSGRANNEQFF. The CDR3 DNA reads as TGTGCCAGCAGCGTAAGCGGGAGGGCTAACAATGAGCAGTTCTTC. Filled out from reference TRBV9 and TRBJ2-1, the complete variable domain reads DSGVTQTPKHLITATGQRVTLRCSPRSGDLSVYWYQQSLDQGLQFLIQYYNGEERAKGNILERFSAQQFPDLHSELNLSSLELGDSALYFCASSVSGRANNEQFFGPGTRLTVL.

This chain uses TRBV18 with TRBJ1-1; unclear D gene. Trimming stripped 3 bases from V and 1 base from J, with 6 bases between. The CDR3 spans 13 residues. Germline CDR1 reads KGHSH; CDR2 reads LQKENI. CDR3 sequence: CASSPSQNTEAFF. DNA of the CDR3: TGTGCCAGCTCACCTAGCCAGAACACTGAAGCTTTCTTT.

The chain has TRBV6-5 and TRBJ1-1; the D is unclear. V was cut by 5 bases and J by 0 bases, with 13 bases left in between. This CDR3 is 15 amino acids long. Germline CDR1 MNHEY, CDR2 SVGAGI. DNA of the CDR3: TGTGCCAGCAGTCGACAATCCGATTTGAACACTGAAGCTTTCTTT. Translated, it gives CASSRQSDLNTEAFF.

CDR3 protein: CASRGDTSSGNTIYF. DNA of the CDR3: TGTGCCAGCAGGGGGGACACGAGCTCTGGAAACACCATATATTTT. V gene TRBV6-5 combines with J gene TRBJ1-3, with D possibly matching TRBD1 (6 bases). V dropped 6 bases and J dropped 0 bases, with 12 bases sitting between them. Per germline, CDR1 MNHEY and CDR2 SVGAGI. The CDR3 is made up of 15 amino acids.

This CDR3 is CASSPNRGRGLNQPQHF. The CDR3 region has the DNA TGTGCCAGCAGCCCCAACAGGGGGCGAGGGTTAAATCAGCCCCAGCATTTT. The V and J genes are TRBV3-1 (or the pseudogene TRBV3-2) and TRBJ1-5; 9 bases map to TRBD1. Germline-derived CDR1 and CDR2 are LGHDT and YNNKEL (reference sequence). V lost 4 bases to trimming and J lost 4 bases; unmatched junction nucleotides: 11. The CDR3 is 17 residues long.

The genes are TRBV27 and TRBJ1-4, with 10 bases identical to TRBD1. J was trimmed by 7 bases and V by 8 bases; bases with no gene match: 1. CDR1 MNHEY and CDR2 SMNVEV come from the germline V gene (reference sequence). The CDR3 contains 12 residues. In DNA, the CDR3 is TGTGCCAGCTGGGACAGGGGTGAAAAACTGTTTTTT. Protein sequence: CASWDRGEKLFF.

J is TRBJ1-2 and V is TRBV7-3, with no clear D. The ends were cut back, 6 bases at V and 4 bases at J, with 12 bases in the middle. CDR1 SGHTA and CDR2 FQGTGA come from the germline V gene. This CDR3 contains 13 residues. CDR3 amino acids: CASRRSAAYGYTF. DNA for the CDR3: TGTGCCAGCAGACGCTCCGCGGCCTATGGCTACACCTTC.

CDR3 sequence reads: CASKKGKSSGSVDTGELFF. The DNA of the CDR3 is TGTGCCAGTAAAAAAGGGAAGAGTAGCGGGAGTGTAGACACCGGGGAGCTGTTTTTT. The chain couples TRBV19 to TRBJ2-2; 9 bases line up with TRBD2. The CDR3 is 19 amino acids. Germline values: CDR1 LNHDA, CDR2 SQIVND (reference sequence). Trimming took 7 bases from V and 3 from J; bases not matched to a gene: 18.